Listed here are 5 T cell receptor beta chains from one sample, sequenced in a study of T-cell reconstitution after alpha-beta-depleted transplantation in children. The authors prepared the TCRbeta library with unique molecular identifiers. TCRdb recomputed calls from the PCR reads with MiXCR, one row per CDR3 protein. The repertoire has hundreds of thousands of distinct CDR3 sequences, about a tenth of them found once; the top ten carry 10%. The source was PBMCs from the stem cell graft donor, collected from the stem cell graft. The receptor source for this set is a human donor who donated a stem cell graft to a child with SCID.

This chain links TRBV18 with TRBJ2-7; 7 positions agree with TRBD1. Losses at the gene ends were 3 bases for V and 6 bases for J; bases not matched to a gene: 8. Germline assignment: CDR1 KGHSH and CDR2 LQKENI. CDR3 length: 14 amino acids. The CDR3 sequence: CASSPPGQPLEQYF. The CDR3, as DNA: TGTGCCAGCTCACCGCCGGGACAGCCCCTCGAGCAGTACTTC. Looking up the rest from reference TRBV18 and TRBJ2-7 gives the full variable domain: NAGVMQNPRHLVRRRGQEARLRCSPMKGHSHVYWYRQLPEEGLKFMVYLQKENIIDESGMPKERFSAEFPKEGPSILRIQQVVRGDSAAYFCASSPPGQPLEQYFGPGTRLTVT.

V and J are TRBV5-1 and TRBJ2-7; 13 nucleotides align to TRBD2. CDR3 length: 17 amino acids. The germline gives CDR1 SGHRS, CDR2 YFSETQ. Trimming took 4 bases from V and 0 from J; bases not matched to a gene: 7. The CDR3 spells CASSPGTSGVNSYEQYF. CDR3 DNA: TGCGCCAGCAGCCCAGGGACTAGCGGGGTGAACTCCTACGAGCAGTACTTC.

The rearrangement joins TRBV20-1 to TRBJ2-5; 9 bases map to TRBD2. V lost 5 bases and J lost 3; bases outside the gene matches: 7. Germline V CDR1 and CDR2: DFQATT, SNEGSKA (reference sequence). The CDR3 has 14 residues. The CDR3 DNA sequence: TGCAGTGCTCGGACTAGCGTGTCCAAAGAGACCCAGTACTTC. Its protein is CSARTSVSKETQYF.

This clonotype was detected many times. The V and J genes are TRBV5-1 and TRBJ2-1, with 11 bases identical to TRBD2. The CDR3 is made up of 20 amino acids. Germline V gene data show CDR1 as SGHRS and CDR2 as YFSETQ. Trimming took 1 base from V and 1 from J; bases not matched to a gene: 13. The CDR3 here is CASSLLTSGIVQGSYNEQFF. The DNA of the CDR3 is TGCGCCAGCAGCTTGCTGACTAGCGGGATAGTACAGGGATCCTACAATGAGCAGTTCTTC.

This clonotype was picked up a small number of times. V is TRBV15 and J is TRBJ2-6; D may be TRBD1 (5 bases). The germline V gene has CDR1 LNHNV and CDR2 YYDKDF (reference sequence). CDR3 size: 16 residues. Trimming shortened V by 1 base and J by 0 bases, and 7 bases separated the two germline ends. The CDR3 DNA reads TGTGCCACCAGCAGAGGACAGCTCTCTGGGGCCAACGTCCTGACTTTC. This encodes CATSRGQLSGANVLTF.